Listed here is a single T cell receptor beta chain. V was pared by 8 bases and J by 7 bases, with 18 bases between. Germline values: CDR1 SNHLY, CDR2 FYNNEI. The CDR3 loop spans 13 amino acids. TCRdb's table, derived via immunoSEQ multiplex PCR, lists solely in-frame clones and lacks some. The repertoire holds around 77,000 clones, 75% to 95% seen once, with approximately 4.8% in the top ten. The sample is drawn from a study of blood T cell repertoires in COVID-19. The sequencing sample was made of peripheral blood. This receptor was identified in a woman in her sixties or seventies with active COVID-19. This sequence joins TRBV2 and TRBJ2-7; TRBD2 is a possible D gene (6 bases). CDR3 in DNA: TGTGCCAGCTTGACTAGAGGAGTTAGAGAGCAGTACTTC. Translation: CASLTRGVREQYF. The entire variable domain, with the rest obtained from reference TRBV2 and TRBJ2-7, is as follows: EPEVTQTPSHQVTQMGQEVILRCVPISNHLYFYWYRQILGQKVEFLVSFYNNEISEKSEIFDDQFSVERPDGSNFTLKIRSTKLEDSAMYFCASLTRGVREQYFGPGTRLTVT.